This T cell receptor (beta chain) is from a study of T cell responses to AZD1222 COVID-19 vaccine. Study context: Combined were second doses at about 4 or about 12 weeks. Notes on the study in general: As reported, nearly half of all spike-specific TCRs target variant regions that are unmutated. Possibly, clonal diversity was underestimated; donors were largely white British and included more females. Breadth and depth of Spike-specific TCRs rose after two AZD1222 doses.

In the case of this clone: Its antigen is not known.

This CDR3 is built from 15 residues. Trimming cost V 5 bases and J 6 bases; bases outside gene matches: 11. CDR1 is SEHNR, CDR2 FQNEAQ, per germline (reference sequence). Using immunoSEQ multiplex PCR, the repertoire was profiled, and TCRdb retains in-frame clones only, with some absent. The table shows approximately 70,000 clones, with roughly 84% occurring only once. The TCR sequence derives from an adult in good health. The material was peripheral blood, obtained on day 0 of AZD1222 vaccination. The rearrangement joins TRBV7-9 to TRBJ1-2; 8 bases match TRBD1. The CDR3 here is CASSQQGAGTNGYTF. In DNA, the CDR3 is TGTGCCAGCAGCCAGCAGGGGGCCGGGACTAATGGCTACACCTTC.